This TCR beta chain was identified during a study of blood T cell repertoires in COVID-19. Study background: Nucleic acid was either cDNA or gDNA, and it came from T cells, B-cell-depleted T cells, or PBMCs.

Libraries were prepared by immunoSEQ multiplex PCR; TCRdb keeps only in-frame clonotypes and omits some of them. The sample consists of around 250,000 clones, over 70% of them appearing once. No more than 2 weeks before study entry, exposed participants had met a case of COVID-19. The V end lost 0 bases, the J end lost 4 bases, and 17 bases lay between the germline ends. The CDR3 totals 17 residues. Germline V CDR1 and CDR2: LNHNV, YYDKDF (reference sequence). The rearrangement joins TRBV15 to TRBJ2-3; D is possibly TRBD2 (7 bases). The sequence was collected from a woman aged 40 to 50 who had been exposed to COVID-19. The sample comprised PBMCs or T cells enriched from blood (not recorded which). The CDR3 sequence is CATSRDWRGRSSDTQYF. The CDR3 coding sequence is TGTGCCACCAGCAGAGACTGGCGGGGGCGAAGCTCAGATACGCAGTATTTT.